The clone carrying this T cell receptor beta chain turned up a few times. Its specificity is not known. The treatment denotes: oral pan-JAK inhibitor, 5-10 mg twice daily. PBMCs were stained for CD3, CD4 and CD8, and CD4+ and CD8+ T cells were sorted. This sample was taken from a study of CD8+ T cells in alopecia areata. Overall study results and limits: Tofacitinib significantly lowered scalp clonality and expanded CD8+ clones among the top 100.

Isolated RNA was reverse transcribed into cDNA used as the sequencing template. Repertoires were generated with immunoSEQ multiplex PCR, while TCRdb's copy carries only in-frame clones and drops some. The sample has some 170,000 clones, approximately 59% seen once. Germline V gene data show CDR1 as MGHRA and CDR2 as YSYEKL. The length of the CDR3 is 18 residues. V shed 0 bases and J 9 bases; nucleotides not matched to a gene: 13. The receptor comes from a human donor with alopecia areata. The sequenced sample was CD4+ T cells sorted from blood, obtained at roughly week 55, from a patient treated with tofacitinib. This chain joins TRBV4-1 and TRBJ2-5; 13 bases are shared with TRBD2. In nucleotides, the CDR3 is TGCGCCAGCAGCCAAGACTCCGGGACTAGCGGGGCCTTATGGGCCCAGTACTTC. This translates into CASSQDSGTSGALWAQYF.